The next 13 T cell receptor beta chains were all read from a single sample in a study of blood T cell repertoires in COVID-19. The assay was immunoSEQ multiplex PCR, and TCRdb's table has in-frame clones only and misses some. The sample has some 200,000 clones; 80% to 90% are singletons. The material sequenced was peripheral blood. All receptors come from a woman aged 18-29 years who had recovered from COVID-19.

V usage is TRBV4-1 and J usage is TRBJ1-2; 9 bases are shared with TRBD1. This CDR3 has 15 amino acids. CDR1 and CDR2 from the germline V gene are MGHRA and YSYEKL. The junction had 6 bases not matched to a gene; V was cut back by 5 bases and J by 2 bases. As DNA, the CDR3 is TGCGCCAGCAGCAGTGACAGGGGGTCGAACTATGGCTACACCTTC. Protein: CASSSDRGSNYGYTF.

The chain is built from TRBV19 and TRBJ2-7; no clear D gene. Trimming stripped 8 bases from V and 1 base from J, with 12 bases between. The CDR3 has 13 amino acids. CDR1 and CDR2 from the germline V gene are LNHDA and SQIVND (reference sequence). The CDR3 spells CASRQAGSYEQYF. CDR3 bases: TGTGCCAGTCGTCAAGCAGGTTCCTACGAGCAGTACTTC.

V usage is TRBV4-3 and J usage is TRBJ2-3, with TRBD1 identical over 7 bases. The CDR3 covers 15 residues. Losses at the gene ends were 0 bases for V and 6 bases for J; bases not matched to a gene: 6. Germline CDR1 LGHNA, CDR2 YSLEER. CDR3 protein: CASSQETGIPDTQYF. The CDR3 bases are TGCGCCAGCAGCCAAGAGACAGGGATCCCGGATACGCAGTATTTT.

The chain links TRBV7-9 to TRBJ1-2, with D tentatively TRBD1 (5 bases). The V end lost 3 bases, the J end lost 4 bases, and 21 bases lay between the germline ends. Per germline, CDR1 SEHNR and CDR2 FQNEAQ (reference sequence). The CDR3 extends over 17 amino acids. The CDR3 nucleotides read TGTGCCAGCAGCTTTTTCGGGGGTCCTCCTGAGGGCTATGGCTACACCTTC. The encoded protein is CASSFFGGPPEGYGYTF.

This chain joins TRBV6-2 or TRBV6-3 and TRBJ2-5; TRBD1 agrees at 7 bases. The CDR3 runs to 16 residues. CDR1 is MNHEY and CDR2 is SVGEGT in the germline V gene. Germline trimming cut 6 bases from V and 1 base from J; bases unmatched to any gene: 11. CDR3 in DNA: TGTGCCAGCAGCCGGACAGGCGGCTTATTCCAAGAGACCCAGTACTTC. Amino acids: CASSRTGGLFQETQYF.

This chain's CDR3 is CASSLTGTAQYF. The CDR3 DNA is TGTGCCAGCAGTCTGACAGGGACGGCGCAGTATTTT. The V gene is TRBV12-3 or TRBV12-4, the J gene TRBJ2-3, with TRBD1 matching 7 bases. CDR3 length equals 12 residues. Unmatched junction bases numbered 6, after V lost 5 bases and J lost 10 bases.

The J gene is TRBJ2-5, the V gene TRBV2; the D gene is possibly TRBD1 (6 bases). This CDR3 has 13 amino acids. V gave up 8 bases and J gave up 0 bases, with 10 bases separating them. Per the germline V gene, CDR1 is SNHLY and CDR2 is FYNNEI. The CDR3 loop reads CASGDNYQETQYF. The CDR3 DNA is TGTGCCAGCGGGGACAACTACCAAGAGACCCAGTACTTC.

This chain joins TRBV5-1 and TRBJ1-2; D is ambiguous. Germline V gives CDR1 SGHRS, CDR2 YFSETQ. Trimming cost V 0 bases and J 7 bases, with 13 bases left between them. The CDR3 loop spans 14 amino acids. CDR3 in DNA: TGCGCCAGCAGCTTGGACAGCCGCTCTGGTGGCTACACCTTC. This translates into CASSLDSRSGGYTF.

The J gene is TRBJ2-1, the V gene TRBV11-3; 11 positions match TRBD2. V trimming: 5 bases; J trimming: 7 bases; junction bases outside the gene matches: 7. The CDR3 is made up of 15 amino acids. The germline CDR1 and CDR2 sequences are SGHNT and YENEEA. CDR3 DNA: TGTGCCAGCAGCGCAACTAGCGGGGGTAGGAATGAGCAGTTCTTC. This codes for CASSATSGGRNEQFF.

CDR3 protein: CASSYGGAMNTGELFF. The CDR3, as DNA: TGTGCCAGCAGTTACGGGGGCGCGATGAACACCGGGGAGCTGTTTTTT. The chain links TRBV6-5 to TRBJ2-2; D might be TRBD1 (6 bases). There are 16 residues in the CDR3. Germline loops: CDR1 MNHEY, CDR2 SVGAGI. The ends were cut back, 2 bases at V and 1 base at J, with 11 bases in the middle.

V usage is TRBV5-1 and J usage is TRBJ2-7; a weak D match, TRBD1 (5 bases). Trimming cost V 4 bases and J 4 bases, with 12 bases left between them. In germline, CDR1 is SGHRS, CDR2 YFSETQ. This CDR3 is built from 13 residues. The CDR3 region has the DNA TGCGCCAGCAGCCCCGAACCAGGGTACGAGCAGTACGTC. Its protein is CASSPEPGYEQYV.

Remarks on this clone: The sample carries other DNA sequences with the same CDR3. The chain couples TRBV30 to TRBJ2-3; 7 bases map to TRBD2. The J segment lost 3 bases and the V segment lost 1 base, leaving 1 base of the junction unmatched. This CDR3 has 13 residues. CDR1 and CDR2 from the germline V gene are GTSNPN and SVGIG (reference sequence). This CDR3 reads CAWSGAGTDTQYF. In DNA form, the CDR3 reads TGTGCCTGGAGTGGAGCGGGGACAGATACGCAGTATTTT.

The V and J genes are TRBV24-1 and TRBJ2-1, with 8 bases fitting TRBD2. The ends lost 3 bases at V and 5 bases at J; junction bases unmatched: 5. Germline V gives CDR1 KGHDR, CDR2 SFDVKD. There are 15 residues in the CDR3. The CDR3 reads CATSDVTAGDNEQFF. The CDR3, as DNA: TGTGCCACCAGTGATGTCACAGCGGGGGACAATGAGCAGTTCTTC.